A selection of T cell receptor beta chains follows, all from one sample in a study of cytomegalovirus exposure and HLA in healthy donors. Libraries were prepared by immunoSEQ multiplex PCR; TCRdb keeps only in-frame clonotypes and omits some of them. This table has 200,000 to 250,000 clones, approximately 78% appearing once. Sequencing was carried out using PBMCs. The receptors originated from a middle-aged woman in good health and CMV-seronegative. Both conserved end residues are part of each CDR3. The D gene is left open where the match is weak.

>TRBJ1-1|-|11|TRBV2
CASTGGTEAFF
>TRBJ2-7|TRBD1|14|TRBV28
CASSWTGKSYEQYF
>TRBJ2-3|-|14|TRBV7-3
CASSSPGSTDTQYF
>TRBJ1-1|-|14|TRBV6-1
CASSLDRMNTEAFF
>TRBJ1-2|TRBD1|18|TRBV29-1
CSVEEGTGTPYSRYGYTF
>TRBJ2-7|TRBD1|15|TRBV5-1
CASSVGTGRVDEQYF
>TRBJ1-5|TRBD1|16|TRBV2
CASRGTGVYSNQPQHF
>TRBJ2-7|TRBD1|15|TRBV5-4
CASSLRAGTGYEQYF
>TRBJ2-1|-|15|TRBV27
CASMPRESSYNEQFF
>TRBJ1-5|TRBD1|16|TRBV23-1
CASSQSGTALNQPQHF
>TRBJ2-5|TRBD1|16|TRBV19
CASSMRRSGQKETQYF
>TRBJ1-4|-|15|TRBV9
CASSLWGSPNEKLFF
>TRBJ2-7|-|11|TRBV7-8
CASSPFYEQYF
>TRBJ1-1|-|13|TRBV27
CASSPQVPTEAFF
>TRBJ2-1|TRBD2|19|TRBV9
CASSGPGTSGVISYNEQFF
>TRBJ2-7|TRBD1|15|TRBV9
CASSEVPGQGNEQYF
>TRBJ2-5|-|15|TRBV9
CASSVASRVVETQYF
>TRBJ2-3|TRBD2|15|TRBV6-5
CASSLGLAGTDTQYF
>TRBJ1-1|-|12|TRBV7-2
CASSLSLREAFF
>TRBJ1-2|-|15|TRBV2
CASRERQAQNYGYTF
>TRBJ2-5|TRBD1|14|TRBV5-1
CASSSGQGTETQYF
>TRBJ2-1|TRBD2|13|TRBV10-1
CASSEGLRGEQFF
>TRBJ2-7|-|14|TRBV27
CASSLSNRYYEQYF
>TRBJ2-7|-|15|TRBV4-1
CASSQDTGSGYEQYF
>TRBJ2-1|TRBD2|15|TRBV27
CASSSGLAGNNEQFF
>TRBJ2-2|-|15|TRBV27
CASSTYSLASGELFF
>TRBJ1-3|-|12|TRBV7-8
CASSPLGNTIYF